This T cell receptor beta chain was sequenced for a study of blood T cell repertoires in COVID-19. Study in general: The analysed material was cDNA or gDNA that came from T cells, B-cell-depleted T cells, or PBMCs.

The V end lost 7 bases, the J end lost 0 bases, and 13 bases lay between the germline ends. The CDR3 length is 14 residues. Germline V gives CDR1 MDHEN, CDR2 SYDVKM. The count of this clone is one. The repertoire was sequenced with immunoSEQ multiplex PCR; TCRdb's copy has only in-frame clones and lacks some. The sample yields approximately 260,000 clones, approximately 86% seen once. This TCR was recovered from an elderly woman with active or convalescent COVID-19. The rearrangement joins TRBV28 to TRBJ2-7, with TRBD1 as a possible D gene (6 bases). The sample consisted of peripheral blood. The CDR3 spells CASIQGLGSYEQYF. In DNA form, the CDR3 reads TGTGCCAGCATCCAGGGGCTCGGCTCCTACGAGCAGTACTTC.